The 14 T cell receptor beta chains given below trace back to one sample, sequenced in a study of blood T cell repertoires in COVID-19. The method was immunoSEQ multiplex PCR; TCRdb's version includes in-frame clones alone and lacks a portion of them. The repertoire has about 100,000 clones, approximately 85% of them found once; the top ten carry 4.8%. Material: peripheral blood. All receptors derive from a man aged 60-69 years with acute or convalescent COVID-19.

The rearrangement links TRBV2 to TRBJ2-1, with 9 positions matching TRBD1. The CDR3 has 15 residues. Losses at the gene ends were 3 bases for V and 6 bases for J; bases not matched to a gene: 6. CDR1 SNHLY and CDR2 FYNNEI come from the germline V gene. The CDR3 loop reads CASSDDRGTSNEQFF. In nucleotides, the CDR3 is TGTGCCAGCAGTGACGACAGGGGGACAAGCAATGAGCAGTTCTTC.

The V and J genes are TRBV12-3 or TRBV12-4 and TRBJ1-2, with no clear D. The CDR3 sequence is 11 residues long. The germline V and J ends were trimmed by 3 bases and 9 bases, with 8 bases remaining between them. CDR3 sequence (DNA): TGTGCCAGCAGTTTGAGGTGGCGCTACACCTTC. Translated, it gives CASSLRWRYTF.

This chain connects TRBV11-2 to TRBJ2-7; no reliable D call. This CDR3 is built from 15 residues. V was trimmed by 0 bases and J by 3 bases, leaving 12 bases between them. Per the germline V gene, CDR1 is SGHAT and CDR2 is FQNNGV. Here the CDR3 DNA reads TGTGCCAGCAGCTTAGAACAGACCGCTTTCTACGAGCAGTACTTC. Translation gives CASSLEQTAFYEQYF. The full variable domain, with the rest looked up from reference TRBV11-2 and TRBJ2-7, is EAGVAQSPRYKIIEKRQSVAFWCNPISGHATLYWYQQILGQGPKLLIQFQNNGVVDDSQLPKDRFSAERLKGVDSTLKIQPAKLEDSAVYLCASSLEQTAFYEQYFGPGTRLTVT.

The J gene is TRBJ2-5, the V gene TRBV6-2 or TRBV6-3; 9 bases are shared with TRBD2. The V gene's germline CDR1 is MNHEY and CDR2 SVGEGT. V shed 5 bases, J shed 5 bases, and the junction held 12 bases outside the gene matches. The CDR3 has 16 residues. CDR3 DNA: TGTGCCAGCAGTCCAGATATCGGACTAGCGCAGGAGACCCAGTACTTC. Translation: CASSPDIGLAQETQYF.

V usage is TRBV7-2 and J usage is TRBJ2-7; 14 bases align to TRBD2. The CDR3 has 19 residues. Per germline, CDR1 SGHTA and CDR2 FQGNSA. The V gene end was trimmed by 1 base and the J gene end by 1 base; junction bases not matched to a gene: 9. CDR3 in DNA: TGTGCCAGCAGCTTAGGTGGACTAGCGGGAGGTTCGTTGTCCTACGAGCAGTACTTC. It translates to CASSLGGLAGGSLSYEQYF. The full variable domain, completed using reference TRBV7-2 and TRBJ2-7, is GAGVSQSPSNKVTEKGKDVELRCDPISGHTALYWYRQSLGQGLEFLIYFQGNSAPDKSGLPSDRFSAERTGGSVSTLTIQRTQQEDSAVYLCASSLGGLAGGSLSYEQYFGPGTRLTVT.

The V and J genes are TRBV30 and TRBJ2-7; 7 nucleotides agree with TRBD2. With 2 bases clipped from V and 3 bases from J, the junction kept 1 base outside the gene matches. This CDR3 spans 12 amino acids. Germline V gives CDR1 GTSNPN, CDR2 SVGIG (reference sequence). The CDR3 nucleotides are TGTGCCTGGAGTAAGCGGGACTACGAGCAGTACTTC. This gives the protein CAWSKRDYEQYF.

The chain employs TRBV10-3 and TRBJ2-7; 10 bases fit TRBD2. The CDR3 contains 15 residues. Germline CDR1 reads ENHRY; CDR2 reads SYGVKD. V lost 2 bases and J lost 3; bases outside the gene matches: 4. Here the CDR3 DNA reads TGTGCCATCAGTGAGGCACTAGCGGGGCTCTACGAGCAGTACTTC. This gives the protein CAISEALAGLYEQYF.

Written as DNA, the CDR3 is TGTGCCAGCAGCCAGCGGGGGGGTTCCTACAATGAGCAGTTCTTC. Translating gives CASSQRGGSYNEQFF. The chain combines TRBV5-4 with TRBJ2-1; 10 bases are shared with TRBD2. The germline V gene encodes CDR1 SGHNT and CDR2 YYREEE (reference sequence). This CDR3 is 15 amino acids long. With 4 bases clipped from V and 1 base from J, the junction kept 2 bases outside the gene matches.

This chain connects TRBV7-9 to TRBJ2-3; the D gene is possibly TRBD2 (5 bases). Germline CDR1 SEHNR, CDR2 FQNEAQ (reference sequence). Trimming removed 3 bases at V and 6 bases at J, with 13 bases between. The CDR3 has 14 residues. CDR3 nucleotides: TGTGCCAGCAGCTTCGGGGTAGGAACGGATACGCAGTATTTT. Its translation: CASSFGVGTDTQYF.

This clone was observed a few times. In nucleotides, the CDR3 is TGCGCCAGCAGTTACGGACAGGGTGGCAATCAGCCCCAGCATTTT. Its translation is CASSYGQGGNQPQHF. V gene TRBV10-2 combines with J gene TRBJ1-5, with 8 bases matching TRBD1. The V gene's germline CDR1 is WSHSY and CDR2 SAAADI. V lost 5 bases to trimming and J lost 2 bases; unmatched junction nucleotides: 5. The CDR3 covers 15 residues.

This clone was counted between two and nine times. The CDR3 bases are TGTGCCATCAGTGTATCTGGGGAGGCGGATGAGCAGTTCTTC. Amino acid sequence: CAISVSGEADEQFF. The V call is TRBV10-3, the J call TRBJ2-1, with a weak D call TRBD2 (6 bases). The CDR3 spans 14 residues. The V end lost 4 bases, the J end lost 8 bases, and 15 bases lay between the germline ends. Germline assignment: CDR1 ENHRY and CDR2 SYGVKD.

This sequence joins TRBV3-1 (or the pseudogene TRBV3-2) and TRBJ1-6, with 7 bases lining up with TRBD1. The V gene's germline CDR1 is LGHDT and CDR2 YNNKEL (reference sequence). The length of the CDR3 is 16 residues. The J segment lost 3 bases and the V segment lost 1 base, leaving 3 bases of the junction unmatched. CDR3 in amino acids: CASSQAGGGYNSPLHF. CDR3 DNA sequence: TGTGCCAGCAGCCAAGCAGGGGGAGGCTATAATTCACCCCTCCACTTT.

The chain recombines TRBV5-4 with TRBJ2-1, with TRBD1 as a possible D gene (6 bases). The CDR3 sequence is 16 residues long. V was cut by 4 bases and J by 0 bases, with 14 bases left in between. In germline, CDR1 is SGHNT, CDR2 YYREEE (reference sequence). CDR3 DNA sequence: TGTGCCAGCAGCCTCTCGGGACACAGCTCCTACAATGAGCAGTTCTTC. Translating gives CASSLSGHSSYNEQFF.

This chain links TRBV2 with TRBJ1-5, with D maybe TRBD1 (6 bases). CDR1 SNHLY and CDR2 FYNNEI come from the germline V gene. The ends were cut back, 3 bases at V and 4 bases at J, with 16 bases in the middle. This CDR3 is 16 amino acids long. The CDR3, as DNA: TGTGCCAGCAGTGACACGTGGACAGTTGGGAATCAGCCCCAGCATTTT. As protein: CASSDTWTVGNQPQHF.